A few counts support the clone carrying this T cell receptor (beta chain). This sample is drawn from a study of blood T cell repertoires in COVID-19. Study background: Samples came from the United States, Italy and Spain, spanning acute and convalescent COVID-19. T cells, B-cell-depleted T cells, or PBMCs provided the cDNA or gDNA that served as material.

One Seattle source followed patients from active infection through their disease course. Source study methods: Counts of nucleated cells, estimated from reference gene primer amplification, were obtained. Clones were read by immunoSEQ multiplex PCR, and TCRdb kept only the in-frame ones, dropping some. V and J calls and clone size are copied from that table; D and trimming were computed from the DNA. The data show 250,000 to 350,000 clones, over 75% seen once. The CDR3 covers 16 residues. Trimming removed 4 bases from V and 1 base from J; junction bases left unmatched: 8. The germline CDR1 and CDR2 sequences are SGHVS and FNYEAQ.

The chain carries TRBV7-6 and TRBJ2-3, with TRBD2 identical over 7 bases. This receptor was identified in a woman in her twenties or thirties with COVID-19, enrolled during active disease. Input material: peripheral blood. The CDR3 spells CASSSEETSGTDTQYF. The CDR3 bases are TGTGCCAGCAGCTCAGAGGAAACTAGCGGCACAGATACGCAGTATTTT. The whole variable domain, remainder taken from reference TRBV7-6 and TRBJ2-3, is GAGVSQSPRYKVTKRGQDVALRCDPISGHVSLYWYRQALGQGPEFLTYFNYEAQQDKSGLPNDRFSAERPEGSISTLTIQRTEQRDSAMYRCASSSEETSGTDTQYFGPGTRLTVL.